A single sample gave rise to the 29 T cell receptor beta chains below, sequenced in a study of shared clonotypes between healthy human individuals. Libraries were prepared by immunoSEQ multiplex PCR; TCRdb keeps only in-frame clonotypes and omits some of them. The table includes fewer than 350,000 clones, about nine tenths detected once. The sequenced material came from memory CD8+ T cells sorted from blood. Subset of the sample: CD45RO+ cells pooled with CCR7-negative TemRA cells. The receptor set was obtained from a man younger than 35 in good health.

The chain links TRBV7-9 to TRBJ1-2, with no clear D. Trimming shortened V by 7 bases and J by 4 bases, and 16 bases separated the two germline ends. CDR1 and CDR2 from the germline V gene are SEHNR and FQNEAQ (reference sequence). The CDR3 is 14 amino acids. The CDR3 bases are TGTGCCAGCAATCCTGGTCCGGGGATCTATGGCTACACCTTC. Translated, it gives CASNPGPGIYGYTF.

The rearrangement joins TRBV7-9 to TRBJ2-7; the match to TRBD2 covers 7 bases. With 5 bases clipped from V and 3 bases from J, the junction kept 7 bases outside the gene matches. Germline V gene data show CDR1 as SEHNR and CDR2 as FQNEAQ (reference sequence). This CDR3 contains 14 residues. CDR3 amino acids: CASSLSGTIYEQYF. CDR3 in DNA: TGTGCCAGCAGCCTCAGCGGGACGATCTACGAGCAGTACTTC.

The rearrangement joins TRBV6-1 to TRBJ2-1; TRBD1 matches at 10 bases. Losses at the gene ends were 3 bases for V and 4 bases for J; bases not matched to a gene: 9. The length of the CDR3 is 17 residues. Germline lookup yields CDR1 MNHNS and CDR2 SASEGT. The CDR3, as DNA: TGTGCCAGCAGTGACCCGGGACAGGGGTCCCTATACAATGAGCAGTTCTTC. Protein: CASSDPGQGSLYNEQFF.

The chain links TRBV7-8 to TRBJ1-2, with TRBD1 identical over 7 bases. The CDR3 sequence is 13 residues long. Per the germline V gene, CDR1 is SGHVS and CDR2 is FQNEAQ. V lost 5 bases and J lost 3; bases outside the gene matches: 3. CDR3 residues: CASSAGTDYGYTF. The CDR3 DNA is TGTGCCAGCAGCGCCGGGACAGACTATGGCTACACCTTC.

The V and J genes are TRBV2 and TRBJ2-3; TRBD1 agrees at 9 bases. V lost 4 bases to trimming and J lost 3 bases; unmatched junction nucleotides: 2. The germline gives CDR1 SNHLY, CDR2 FYNNEI. CDR3 length equals 14 residues. DNA for the CDR3: TGTGCCAGCAGTGGGACAGGGGCTACAGATACGCAGTATTTT. It specifies CASSGTGATDTQYF.

The CDR3 coding sequence is TGCGCCAGCAGCCAAGCCGGGACAGCGTCTTCCTACGAGCAGTACTTC. Amino acid sequence: CASSQAGTASSYEQYF. This chain links TRBV4-3 with TRBJ2-7; 7 bases are a match to TRBD1. Germline values: CDR1 LGHNA, CDR2 YSLEER. The CDR3 spans 16 residues. V dropped 1 base and J dropped 1; count of bases not matched to a gene: 7.

The V and J genes are TRBV7-6 and TRBJ2-2, with TRBD2 matching 9 bases. This CDR3 spans 17 amino acids. Germline V gene sequence: CDR1 SGHVS, CDR2 FNYEAQ. V was pared by 0 bases and J by 5 bases, with 7 bases of the junction left unmatched. CDR3 bases: TGTGCCAGCAGCTTAGCGCCAGCGGGAGGTCCGACCGGGGAGCTGTTTTTT. Residues: CASSLAPAGGPTGELFF.

The chain joins TRBV7-9 to TRBJ1-6; D is undetermined. Per the germline V gene, CDR1 is SEHNR and CDR2 is FQNEAQ (reference sequence). The CDR3 totals 18 residues. Trimming took off 6 bases at V and 0 bases at J, with 18 bases between the two ends. CDR3 bases: TGTGCCAGCAGTCCCTGGGCGGGAGGAGGCTCCTATAATTCACCCCTCCACTTT. This sequence encodes CASSPWAGGGSYNSPLHF.

In this sample, this clone turned up a few times. The V call is TRBV7-9, the J call TRBJ1-1; perhaps TRBD1 as D (5 bases). The germline V gene has CDR1 SEHNR and CDR2 FQNEAQ (reference sequence). The V end lost 4 bases, the J end lost 5 bases, and 20 bases lay between the germline ends. CDR3 length: 16 residues. CDR3 bases: TGTGCCAGCAGCTCCGATACAGGAGCACTGAGAACTGAAGCTTTCTTT. This sequence encodes CASSSDTGALRTEAFF.

This chain links TRBV28 with TRBJ1-5, with TRBD1 matching 9 bases. Germline V gene sequence: CDR1 MDHEN, CDR2 SYDVKM. Trimming removed 4 bases from V and 4 bases from J; junction bases left unmatched: 8. The CDR3 is 16 amino acids. The CDR3 DNA reads as TGTGCCAGCAGTTCCCCGGGACAGGGTTCAAATCAGCCCCAGCATTTT. The encoded protein is CASSSPGQGSNQPQHF.

In this sample, this clone turned up many times. Other DNA sequences of this sample code for an identical CDR3. In nucleotides, the CDR3 is TGTGCCAGCAGCTTACCGAACACCGGGGAGCTGTTTTTT. It encodes CASSLPNTGELFF. The chain couples TRBV7-9 to TRBJ2-2; unclear D gene. The CDR3 has 13 amino acids. Looked up from germline, CDR1 is SEHNR and CDR2 is FQNEAQ (reference sequence). Between the trimmed V and J ends, which lost 2 bases and 0 bases, there was a span of 1 base.

A remark on this clone: The sample holds other DNA sequences that translate to the same CDR3. The chain has TRBV4-1 and TRBJ2-1, with D unresolved. The CDR3 runs 14 residues. Germline V gene lookup returns CDR1 MGHRA and CDR2 YSYEKL. The V gene lost 1 base and the J gene lost 4 bases, with 8 bases spanning the gap. The CDR3 loop is CASSQVGSYNEQFF. The CDR3 DNA reads as TGCGCCAGCAGCCAAGTAGGCTCATACAATGAGCAGTTCTTC.

The gene calls are TRBV6-5 and TRBJ2-7; possibly TRBD1 for D (6 bases). The CDR3 totals 15 residues. Germline V gene data show CDR1 as MNHEY and CDR2 as SVGAGI. Trimming removed 0 bases from V and 2 bases from J, with 11 bases in between. The CDR3 region is CASSYSSGAAYEQYF. CDR3 nucleotides: TGTGCCAGCAGTTACTCGTCAGGGGCCGCCTACGAGCAGTACTTC.

This clone was seen many times. This sequence joins TRBV4-1 and TRBJ1-4; 7 bases match TRBD1. Germline V gene lookup returns CDR1 MGHRA and CDR2 YSYEKL. Trimming cost V 3 bases and J 8 bases; bases outside gene matches: 12. The CDR3 contains 16 residues. CDR3 region: CASSQEPTGFSEKLFF. The CDR3 DNA reads as TGCGCCAGCAGCCAGGAGCCGACAGGGTTTAGCGAAAAACTGTTTTTT.

The rearrangement links TRBV6-5 to TRBJ2-5; unclear D gene. The ends were cut back, 6 bases at V and 4 bases at J, with 12 bases in the middle. The CDR3 loop spans 13 amino acids. Germline lookup yields CDR1 MNHEY and CDR2 SVGAGI. The CDR3 loop reads CASSSEGPETQYF. DNA of the CDR3: TGTGCCAGCAGCTCCGAAGGTCCAGAGACCCAGTACTTC.

This clone was seen once. The genes are TRBV9 and TRBJ1-2; 7 positions agree with TRBD1. V gave up 3 bases and J gave up 3 bases; unmatched junction bases: 14. This CDR3 is built from 17 residues. From germline, CDR1 is SGDLS and CDR2 YYNGEE. The CDR3 sequence: CASSAPLNRGRDYGYTF. CDR3 coding DNA: TGTGCCAGCAGCGCTCCTTTAAACAGGGGAAGGGACTATGGCTACACCTTC.

This clone was recorded a few times. The rearrangement uses TRBV5-1 and TRBJ1-4; perhaps TRBD1 as D (5 bases). CDR1 SGHRS and CDR2 YFSETQ come from the germline V gene. The CDR3 has 14 residues. Trimming removed 1 base at V and 7 bases at J, with 11 bases between. CDR3 in DNA: TGCGCCAGCAGCTTGAGTTCAGGGATTGAAAAACTGTTTTTT. Encoded protein: CASSLSSGIEKLFF.

J is TRBJ2-7 and V is TRBV6-5; weak D call: TRBD1 (6 bases). The length of the CDR3 is 14 residues. V lost 9 bases, J lost 6 bases, and 21 bases lay in between. Looked up from germline, CDR1 is MNHEY and CDR2 is SVGAGI. The CDR3 sequence is CARQQGYPSREQYF. Written as DNA, the CDR3 is TGTGCCAGGCAACAGGGATACCCCTCCCGCGAGCAGTACTTC.

The J gene is TRBJ1-2, the V gene TRBV15, with unresolved D. Germline values: CDR1 LNHNV, CDR2 YYDKDF (reference sequence). Trimming shortened V by 0 bases and J by 8 bases, and 16 bases separated the two germline ends. The CDR3 runs to 15 residues. CDR3 amino acids: CATSRDRHNSQGYTF. DNA of the CDR3: TGTGCCACCAGCAGAGATAGACACAACTCTCAGGGCTACACCTTC.

The chain uses TRBV28 and TRBJ2-3; D unresolved. This CDR3 region has 13 residues. Germline V gene data show CDR1 as MDHEN and CDR2 as SYDVKM. V lost 3 bases and J 2 bases, leaving 6 bases between the germline ends. CDR3 loop: CASSFSATDTQYF. CDR3 bases: TGTGCCAGCAGTTTTTCCGCCACAGATACGCAGTATTTT.

The chain is built from TRBV11-2 and TRBJ2-5, with D perhaps matching TRBD1 or TRBD2 (5 bases each). Trimming shortened V by 6 bases and J by 5 bases, and 13 bases separated the two germline ends. The CDR3 extends over 13 amino acids. From germline, CDR1 is SGHAT and CDR2 FQNNGV. The CDR3 is CASRPGEGETQYF. Written as DNA, the CDR3 is TGTGCCAGCAGACCAGGCGAGGGGGAGACCCAGTACTTC. The full variable domain, with the rest looked up from reference TRBV11-2 and TRBJ2-5, is EAGVAQSPRYKIIEKRQSVAFWCNPISGHATLYWYQQILGQGPKLLIQFQNNGVVDDSQLPKDRFSAERLKGVDSTLKIQPAKLEDSAVYLCASRPGEGETQYFGPGTRLLVL.

The chain employs TRBV11-3 and TRBJ2-1; D unresolved. The V gene lost 0 bases and the J gene lost 4 bases, with 7 bases spanning the gap. The CDR3 contains 14 residues. Germline V CDR1 and CDR2: SGHNT, YENEEA. CDR3 loop: CASSLESRYNEQFF. The CDR3 region has the DNA TGTGCCAGCAGCTTAGAATCTCGATACAATGAGCAGTTCTTC.

The chain uses TRBV6-5 and TRBJ2-2; 9 bases agree with TRBD1. V lost 4 bases to trimming and J lost 6 bases; unmatched junction nucleotides: 3. Germline values: CDR1 MNHEY, CDR2 SVGAGI. The CDR3 spans 14 residues. CDR3 protein: CASSWTGEAGELFF. Written as DNA, the CDR3 is TGTGCCAGCAGTTGGACAGGGGAGGCCGGGGAGCTGTTTTTT.

V usage is TRBV30 and J usage is TRBJ1-6; D remains unclear. Deletions cut 5 bases from V and 5 bases from J, with 7 bases between. From germline, CDR1 is GTSNPN and CDR2 SVGIG (reference sequence). CDR3 length equals 12 residues. The CDR3 loop reads CAWRSDNSPLHF. CDR3 sequence (DNA): TGTGCCTGGCGGAGCGATAATTCACCCCTCCACTTT.

In DNA form, the CDR3 reads TGTGCCAGCAGCTCCAAGGGGACCCTCTACGAGCAGTACTTC. Its protein is CASSSKGTLYEQYF. The chain links TRBV7-9 to TRBJ2-7; D tentatively fits TRBD1 or TRBD2 (5 bases each). The V gene lost 4 bases and the J gene lost 3 bases, with 13 bases spanning the gap. This CDR3 contains 14 residues. The germline V gene has CDR1 SEHNR and CDR2 FQNEAQ (reference sequence).

In its sample, this clone was seen once. The V call is TRBV6-1, the J call TRBJ2-7; no firm D call. Germline-derived CDR1 and CDR2 are MNHNS and SASEGT. CDR3 length: 13 amino acids. Trimming removed 2 bases from V and 6 bases from J, with 11 bases in between. Here the CDR3 reads CASSERWIPEQYF. Here the CDR3 DNA reads TGTGCCAGCAGTGAAAGGTGGATTCCCGAGCAGTACTTC.

A note on this clone: Since a far larger clone is one base different, this is likely a read error. The same CDR3 can be traced to other DNA sequences in this sample. This chain connects TRBV29-1 to TRBJ2-7; 7 bases fit TRBD2. The V segment lost 0 bases and the J segment 4 bases; nucleotides outside the gene matches: 6. Germline lookup yields CDR1 SQVTM and CDR2 ANQGSEA. CDR3 length equals 14 residues. CDR3 bases: TGCAGCGTTGAAGATTCTAGCGGAGGATACGAGCAGTACTTC. Protein product: CSVEDSSGGYEQYF.

This sequence joins TRBV11-2 and TRBJ1-6; no definite D call. The CDR3 is 14 residues long. With 4 bases removed from V and 7 bases from J, the gap between germline ends came to 11 bases. The V gene's germline CDR1 is SGHAT and CDR2 FQNNGV. CDR3 DNA: TGTGCCAGCAGCTCCATATTTAACAATTCACCCCTCCACTTT. Encoded protein: CASSSIFNNSPLHF.

The genes are TRBV27 and TRBJ1-2; 8 bases line up with TRBD1. The CDR3 runs to 14 residues. V was clipped by 6 bases and J by 3 bases; unmatched bases: 6. The V gene's germline CDR1 is MNHEY and CDR2 SMNVEV (reference sequence). CDR3 bases: TGTGCCAGCAGCCCGGCGGACAGGGACTATGGCTACACCTTC. Translation gives CASSPADRDYGYTF.